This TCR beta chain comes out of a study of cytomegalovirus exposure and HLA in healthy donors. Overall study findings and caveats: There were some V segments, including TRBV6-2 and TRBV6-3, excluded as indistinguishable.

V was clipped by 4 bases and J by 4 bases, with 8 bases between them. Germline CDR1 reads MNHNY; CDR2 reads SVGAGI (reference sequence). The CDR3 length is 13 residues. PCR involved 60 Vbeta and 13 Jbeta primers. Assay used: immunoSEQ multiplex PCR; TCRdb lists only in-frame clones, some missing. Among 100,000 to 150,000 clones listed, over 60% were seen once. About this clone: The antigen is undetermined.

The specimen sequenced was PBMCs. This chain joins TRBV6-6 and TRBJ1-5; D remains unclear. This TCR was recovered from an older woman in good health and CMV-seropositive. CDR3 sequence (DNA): TGTGCCAGCAGTTCGCAGGAAAATCAGCCCCAGCATTTT. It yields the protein CASSSQENQPQHF.